This TCR beta chain was identified during a study of T cell responses to AZD1222 COVID-19 vaccine. Produced via immunoSEQ multiplex PCR; TCRdb's table is partial and in-frame only. The top ten clones hold 2.8% of a sample with about 93,000 clones, about nine tenths of them seen once. Germline CDR1 and CDR2: KGHSH and LQKENI. V was clipped by 5 bases and J by 6 bases; unmatched bases: 9. The CDR3 totals 15 residues. Overall study findings and caveats: Every sample of the repertoires postdated the peak T cell response.

Points on this clone: Its antigen is not identified.

The starting material was peripheral blood, obtained on day 0 of MenACWY control vaccination. The clonotype was recovered from an adult in good health. This rearrangement joins TRBV18 to TRBJ1-5; 8 positions agree with TRBD1. CDR3 residues: CASSSGTGLAQPQHF. CDR3 sequence (DNA): TGTGCCAGCTCATCAGGGACAGGTCTTGCTCAGCCCCAGCATTTT.